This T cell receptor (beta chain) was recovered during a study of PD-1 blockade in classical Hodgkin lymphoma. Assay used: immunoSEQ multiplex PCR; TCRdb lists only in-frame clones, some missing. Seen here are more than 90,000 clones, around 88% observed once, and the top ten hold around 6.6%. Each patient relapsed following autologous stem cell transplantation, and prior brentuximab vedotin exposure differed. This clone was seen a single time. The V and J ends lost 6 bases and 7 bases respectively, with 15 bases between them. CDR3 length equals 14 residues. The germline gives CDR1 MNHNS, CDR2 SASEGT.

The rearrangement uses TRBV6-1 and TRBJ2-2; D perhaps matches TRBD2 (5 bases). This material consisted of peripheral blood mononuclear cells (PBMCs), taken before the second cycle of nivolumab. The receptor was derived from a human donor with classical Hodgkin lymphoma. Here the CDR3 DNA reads TGTGCCAGCAGGGCGGGTCCCATTAACGGGGAGCTGTTTTTT. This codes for CASRAGPINGELFF.